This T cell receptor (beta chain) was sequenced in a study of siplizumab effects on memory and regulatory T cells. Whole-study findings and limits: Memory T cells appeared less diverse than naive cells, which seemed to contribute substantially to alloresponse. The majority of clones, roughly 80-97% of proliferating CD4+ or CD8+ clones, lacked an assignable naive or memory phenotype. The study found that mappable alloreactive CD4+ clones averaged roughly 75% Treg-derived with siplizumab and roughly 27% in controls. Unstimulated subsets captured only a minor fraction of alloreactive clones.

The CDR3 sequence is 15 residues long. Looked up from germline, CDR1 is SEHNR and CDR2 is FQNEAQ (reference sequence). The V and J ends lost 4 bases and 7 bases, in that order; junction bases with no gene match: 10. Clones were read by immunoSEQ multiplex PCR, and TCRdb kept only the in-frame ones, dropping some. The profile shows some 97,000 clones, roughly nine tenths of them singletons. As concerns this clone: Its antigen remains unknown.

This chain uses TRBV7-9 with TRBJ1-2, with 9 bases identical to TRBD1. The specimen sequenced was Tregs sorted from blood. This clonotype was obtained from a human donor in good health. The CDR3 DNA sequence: TGTGCCAGCAGCTCCCGGGACAGGGAGTGGACTGGCTACACCTTC. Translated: CASSSRDREWTGYTF.